The 4 T cell receptor beta chains below were found in one sample sequenced in a study of monozygotic twins with inflammatory bowel disease. For each CDR3 protein, TCRdb gives one entry from its re-call of the 5' RACE reads, without DNA. The data include about 160,000 distinct CDR3 sequences; the top ten clones carry approximately 3%. The sample consisted of blood. These TCRs come from a human donor with ulcerative colitis or Crohn's disease, or a healthy co-twin of an affected twin (not recorded which).

This chain uses TRBV30 with TRBJ1-1. The CDR3 totals 14 residues. CDR1 is GTSNPN, CDR2 SVGIG, per germline (reference sequence). CDR3 region: CAWSRSIRNTEAFF.

This chain connects TRBV28 to TRBJ1-6; the D gene TCRdb calls, TRBD1, cannot be checked with no DNA. Germline assignment: CDR1 MDHEN and CDR2 SYDVKM. This CDR3 is 16 amino acids long. CDR3 in amino acids: CASRSLPGSGGSPLHF.

The chain couples TRBV3-1 to TRBJ1-2; the TCRdb call, TRBD1, lacks DNA for checking. Germline V CDR1 and CDR2: LGHDT, YNNKEL (reference sequence). This CDR3 spans 14 amino acids. The CDR3 reads CASSQWGQGDGYTF.

The V and J genes are TRBV29-1 and TRBJ1-6; TCRdb lists TRBD1, though no DNA is available to test this call. The germline CDR1 and CDR2 sequences are SQVTM and ANQGSEA. This CDR3 is built from 13 residues. CDR3 residues: CSVGQGGYSPLHF.